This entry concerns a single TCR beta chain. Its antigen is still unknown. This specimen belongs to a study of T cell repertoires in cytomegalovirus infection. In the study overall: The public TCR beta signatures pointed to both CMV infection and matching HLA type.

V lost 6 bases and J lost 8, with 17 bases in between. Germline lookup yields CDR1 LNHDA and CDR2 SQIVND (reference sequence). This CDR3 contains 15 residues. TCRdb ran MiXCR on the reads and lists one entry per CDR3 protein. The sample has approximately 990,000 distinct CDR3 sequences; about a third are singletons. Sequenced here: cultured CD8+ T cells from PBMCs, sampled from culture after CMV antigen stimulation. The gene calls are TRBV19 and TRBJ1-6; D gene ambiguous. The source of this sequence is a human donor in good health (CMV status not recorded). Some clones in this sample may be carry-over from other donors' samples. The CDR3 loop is CASSPSSASYSPLHF. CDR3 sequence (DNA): TGTGCCAGTAGCCCTTCCTCGGCGAGCTATTCACCCCTCCACTTT. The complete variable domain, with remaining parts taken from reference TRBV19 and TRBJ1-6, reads DGGITQSPKYLFRKEGQNVTLSCEQNLNHDAMYWYRQDPGQGLRLIYYSQIVNDFQKGDIAEGYSVSREKKESFPLTVTSAQKNPTAFYLCASSPSSASYSPLHFGNGTRLTVT.